These 18 T cell receptor beta chains were all obtained from the same sample, sequenced in a study of cytomegalovirus exposure and HLA in healthy donors. 60 Vbeta and 13 Jbeta primers were used in PCR. The protocol was immunoSEQ multiplex PCR, while the TCRdb copy is restricted to in-frame clones and leaves out a portion. The sample contains more than 100,000 clones, about 70% of which appear only once. Sequences were obtained from PBMCs. The receptors stem from a woman aged 35 to 49 in good health and CMV-seronegative.

The chain couples TRBV5-8 to TRBJ1-3; tentative D call: TRBD1 (5 bases). The CDR3 is 15 amino acids. V was shortened by 4 bases and J by 0 bases, with 11 bases between the two germline ends. Germline V gene data show CDR1 as SGHTS and CDR2 as YDEGEE. The CDR3 bases are TGTGCCAGCAGCCCCCCAGGGTACTCTGGAAACACCATATATTTT. Translation gives CASSPPGYSGNTIYF.

This clone was found a few times. This chain joins TRBV6-1 and TRBJ1-3; D gene uncertain. V lost 1 base and J 0 bases, leaving 7 bases between the germline ends. CDR3 length: 15 residues. Germline assignment: CDR1 MNHNS and CDR2 SASEGT. CDR3 bases: TGTGCCAGCAGTGAAGATAGATTCTCTGGAAACACCATATATTTT. Amino acid sequence: CASSEDRFSGNTIYF.

V and J are TRBV10-3 and TRBJ1-2, with D possibly TRBD1 on 5 matching bases. The germline CDR1 and CDR2 sequences are ENHRY and SYGVKD. This CDR3 is 14 amino acids long. V shed 10 bases and J shed 0 bases, with 15 bases lying between them. In DNA form, the CDR3 reads TGTGCCAGTATCGGACGGACAACTAACTATGGCTACACCTTC. As protein: CASIGRTTNYGYTF.

In nucleotides, the CDR3 is TGTGCCAGCAGCTTATCTAGCGGGGGGGCCTATGAGCAGTTCTTC. Protein sequence: CASSLSSGGAYEQFF. V is TRBV7-7 and J is TRBJ2-1, with 12 bases lining up with TRBD2. The germline V gene has CDR1 SSHAT and CDR2 FNYEAQ (reference sequence). V trimming: 2 bases; J trimming: 8 bases; junction bases outside the gene matches: 4. CDR3 length: 15 residues.

The J gene is TRBJ2-1, the V gene TRBV10-3; TRBD2 matches 13 bases. Unmatched junction bases numbered 2, after V lost 6 bases and J lost 6 bases. The CDR3 extends over 14 amino acids. Germline V CDR1 and CDR2: ENHRY, SYGVKD. The CDR3 coding sequence is TGTGCCATCAGAGGACTAGCGGGAGTCAATGAGCAGTTCTTC. This sequence encodes CAIRGLAGVNEQFF.

The genes are TRBV27 and TRBJ2-7, with D maybe TRBD1 (5 bases). The V gene lost 4 bases and the J gene lost 0 bases, with 16 bases spanning the gap. The CDR3 runs to 16 residues. Germline V gives CDR1 MNHEY, CDR2 SMNVEV (reference sequence). The CDR3 nucleotides are TGTGCCAGCAGTTCCCCTCGACAGCTTGCCTCCTACGAGCAGTACTTC. Protein product: CASSSPRQLASYEQYF.

As DNA, the CDR3 is TGTGCCAGCAGTTTAAACGGGGGAGTACCCTACGAGCAGTACTTC. This translates into CASSLNGGVPYEQYF. The chain combines TRBV28 with TRBJ2-7, with a tentative D call TRBD2 (6 bases). The CDR3 contains 15 residues. Trimming took off 2 bases at V and 2 bases at J, with 13 bases between the two ends. Germline values: CDR1 MDHEN, CDR2 SYDVKM.

V is TRBV7-9 and J is TRBJ1-6, with TRBD1 identical over 10 bases. Germline CDR1 is SEHNR and CDR2 is FQNEAQ (reference sequence). Trimming took 1 base from V and 0 from J; bases not matched to a gene: 6. This CDR3 has 19 residues. In DNA form, the CDR3 reads TGTGCCAGCAGCTTAGGTCGACAGGGGGCAAGCTCCTATAATTCACCCCTCCACTTT. Translated, it gives CASSLGRQGASSYNSPLHF.

The chain carries TRBV19 and TRBJ1-5; perhaps TRBD1 as D (6 bases). CDR1 LNHDA and CDR2 SQIVND come from the germline V gene (reference sequence). The CDR3 has 15 residues. With 6 bases removed from V and 7 bases from J, the gap between germline ends came to 19 bases. The CDR3 loop reads CASSASRGTEQPQHF. In DNA, the CDR3 is TGTGCCAGTAGCGCGTCCAGGGGTACGGAACAGCCCCAGCATTTT.

The chain employs TRBV4-2 and TRBJ2-3, with TRBD2 identical over 7 bases. CDR1 is LGHNA, CDR2 YNFKEQ, per germline. The CDR3 is 16 residues long. The V gene end was trimmed by 1 base and the J gene end by 3 bases; junction bases not matched to a gene: 7. This chain's CDR3 is CASSQVANGGTDTQYF. In nucleotides, the CDR3 is TGTGCCAGCAGCCAAGTGGCAAACGGGGGGACAGATACGCAGTATTTT.

The rearrangement links TRBV18 to TRBJ1-6; D unclear. Trimming left V 3 bases short and J 7 bases short, with 10 bases between. Looked up from germline, CDR1 is KGHSH and CDR2 is LQKENI. CDR3 length: 14 amino acids. The CDR3 region is CASSPEEDNSPLHF. CDR3 coding DNA: TGTGCCAGCTCACCGGAGGAAGACAATTCACCCCTCCACTTT.

The V gene is TRBV5-6, the J gene TRBJ1-2, with TRBD1 as a possible D gene (6 bases). V was shortened by 4 bases and J by 3 bases, with 16 bases between the two germline ends. Per the germline V gene, CDR1 is SGHDT and CDR2 is YYEEEE. The CDR3 spans 15 residues. For the CDR3, the DNA is TGTGCCAGCAGCCTGAGCCGCGGGGGCTACTATGGCTACACCTTC. Translation gives CASSLSRGGYYGYTF.

CDR3 residues: CASSLPGGADTQYF. CDR3 coding DNA: TGTGCCAGCAGCCTCCCTGGGGGCGCAGATACGCAGTATTTT. V gene TRBV4-2 combines with J gene TRBJ2-3; D is possibly TRBD1 (6 bases). Trimming removed 4 bases at V and 4 bases at J, with 12 bases between. The CDR3 covers 14 residues. CDR1 is LGHNA, CDR2 YNFKEQ, per germline.

The chain uses TRBV4-3 and TRBJ2-3; 13 bases align to TRBD2. After removal of 5 bases from V and 4 bases from J, the junction contained 3 bases not matched to a gene. The CDR3 is 15 amino acids. Looked up from germline, CDR1 is LGHNA and CDR2 is YSLEER. CDR3 sequence: CASSWTSGGSDTQYF. The CDR3 DNA follows: TGCGCCAGCAGCTGGACTAGCGGGGGTTCAGATACGCAGTATTTT.

This clone was detected once. This chain uses TRBV5-4 with TRBJ2-7; weak D call: TRBD1 (5 bases). From germline, CDR1 is SGHNT and CDR2 YYREEE (reference sequence). The V gene lost 1 base and the J gene lost 5 bases, with 10 bases spanning the gap. The CDR3 loop spans 13 amino acids. CDR3: CASSLWLGDEQYF. The CDR3 DNA sequence: TGTGCCAGCAGCTTGTGGCTAGGGGACGAGCAGTACTTC.

The chain is built from TRBV9 and TRBJ2-2; D is perhaps TRBD1 (6 bases). CDR3 length: 16 amino acids. Between the trimmed V and J ends, which lost 1 base and 2 bases, there was a span of 12 bases. CDR1 is SGDLS and CDR2 is YYNGEE in the germline V gene. The CDR3 is CASSVLTGINTGELFF. The CDR3 bases are TGTGCCAGCAGCGTACTGACAGGCATCAACACCGGGGAGCTGTTTTTT.

The rearrangement links TRBV19 to TRBJ2-5; no clear D gene. Trimming removed 1 base from V and 0 bases from J, with 6 bases in between. This CDR3 has 14 amino acids. CDR1 is LNHDA and CDR2 is SQIVND in the germline V gene (reference sequence). The DNA of the CDR3 is TGTGCCAGTAGTATAGGACTCAACCAAGAGACCCAGTACTTC. The encoded protein is CASSIGLNQETQYF.

This chain links TRBV2 with TRBJ1-4, with a tentative D call TRBD1 (6 bases). The ends were cut back, 6 bases at V and 14 bases at J, with 13 bases in the middle. The CDR3 covers 11 residues. Germline-derived CDR1 and CDR2 are SNHLY and FYNNEI. The CDR3 nucleotides read TGTGCCAGCAGAAACAGGGCCGGTCTGTTTTTT. Translation: CASRNRAGLFF.